These 5 T cell receptor beta chains were sequenced from one sample in a study of PD-1 blockade in classical Hodgkin lymphoma. Every patient relapsed after autologous stem cell transplantation, and brentuximab vedotin exposure varied. Sequencing was performed with immunoSEQ multiplex PCR; in TCRdb, only in-frame clones are kept and a portion is missing. The sample shows about 39,000 clones, almost 90% of them seen only once. The material sequenced was peripheral blood mononuclear cells (PBMCs), taken at baseline. The source is a human donor with classical Hodgkin lymphoma.

This chain connects TRBV7-9 to TRBJ2-1; TRBD1 is a possible D gene (5 bases). The CDR3 contains 13 residues. Germline V gene lookup returns CDR1 SEHNR and CDR2 FQNEAQ (reference sequence). Between the trimmed V and J ends, which lost 3 bases and 6 bases, there was a span of 9 bases. The CDR3 sequence: CASSFPRGNEQFF. CDR3 DNA sequence: TGTGCCAGCAGCTTTCCAAGGGGCAATGAGCAGTTCTTC. The variable domain in full, completed from reference TRBV7-9 and TRBJ2-1, reads DTGVSQNPRHKITKRGQNVTFRCDPISEHNRLYWYRQTLGQGPEFLTYFQNEAQLEKSRLLSDRFSAERPKGSFSTLEIQRTEQGDSAMYLCASSFPRGNEQFFGPGTRLTVL.

This chain uses TRBV27 with TRBJ2-1; the match to TRBD1 covers 7 bases. CDR3 length: 15 residues. The V gene's germline CDR1 is MNHEY and CDR2 SMNVEV (reference sequence). After removal of 3 bases from V and 7 bases from J, the junction contained 9 bases not matched to a gene. CDR3 bases: TGTGCCAGCAGTTTGGTCAGGGGGTCTCCTAATGAGCAGTTCTTC. Its protein is CASSLVRGSPNEQFF.

The J gene is TRBJ1-2, the V gene TRBV5-1, with TRBD1 identical over 8 bases. The CDR3 totals 15 residues. V trimming: 4 bases; J trimming: 1 base; junction bases outside the gene matches: 6. Germline values: CDR1 SGHRS, CDR2 YFSETQ. CDR3 loop: CASSPIGQGNYGYTF. As DNA, the CDR3 is TGCGCCAGCAGCCCAATTGGACAGGGTAACTATGGCTACACCTTC.

V usage is TRBV27 and J usage is TRBJ2-3; TRBD1 might be the D (6 bases). V was shortened by 5 bases and J by 2 bases, with 17 bases between the two germline ends. Germline lookup yields CDR1 MNHEY and CDR2 SMNVEV (reference sequence). The CDR3 length is 16 residues. The CDR3 bases are TGTGCCAGCAGTCCGTACCCACAGGGATACACAGATACGCAGTATTTT. Protein: CASSPYPQGYTDTQYF.

In DNA form, the CDR3 reads TGTGCCAGCAGTTACAGGACTAGCAATGAGCAGTTCTTC. This translates into CASSYRTSNEQFF. V usage is TRBV6-6 and J usage is TRBJ2-1; TRBD2 aligns across 7 bases. Trimming cost V 2 bases and J 6 bases; bases outside gene matches: 1. Germline V gives CDR1 MNHNY, CDR2 SVGAGI (reference sequence). The CDR3 contains 13 residues.